The sequence of this TCR beta chain was determined in a study of PD-L1 blockade in urothelial cancer. At the level of the study: The analyses of blood took place 3 weeks (second dose) and 6 weeks after treatment start. The study recovered a median of 141,255 T cells per blood sample.

The germline V gene encodes CDR1 KGHSY and CDR2 FQNENV. The CDR3 covers 15 residues. Trimming shortened V by 2 bases and J by 5 bases, and 14 bases separated the two germline ends. Study observations and caveats: Tumor-associated blood clones were expanded more by durable-benefit patients at 3 weeks.

Described time point: pretreatment peripheral blood. Assay used: immunoSEQ multiplex PCR; TCRdb lists only in-frame clones, some missing. The sample yields about 43,000 clones, 75% to 85% seen once. This clone has just a few counts. Its antigen is not identified. This specimen was PBMCs, taken around atezolizumab (anti-PD-L1) treatment. The chain couples TRBV16 to TRBJ2-3; the D is unclear. This sequence originates from a man in his fifties or sixties with urothelial cancer. The CDR3 bases are TGTGCCAGCAGCCAAAGATGGCCTCCTGAAGATACGCAGTATTTT. Translation: CASSQRWPPEDTQYF.